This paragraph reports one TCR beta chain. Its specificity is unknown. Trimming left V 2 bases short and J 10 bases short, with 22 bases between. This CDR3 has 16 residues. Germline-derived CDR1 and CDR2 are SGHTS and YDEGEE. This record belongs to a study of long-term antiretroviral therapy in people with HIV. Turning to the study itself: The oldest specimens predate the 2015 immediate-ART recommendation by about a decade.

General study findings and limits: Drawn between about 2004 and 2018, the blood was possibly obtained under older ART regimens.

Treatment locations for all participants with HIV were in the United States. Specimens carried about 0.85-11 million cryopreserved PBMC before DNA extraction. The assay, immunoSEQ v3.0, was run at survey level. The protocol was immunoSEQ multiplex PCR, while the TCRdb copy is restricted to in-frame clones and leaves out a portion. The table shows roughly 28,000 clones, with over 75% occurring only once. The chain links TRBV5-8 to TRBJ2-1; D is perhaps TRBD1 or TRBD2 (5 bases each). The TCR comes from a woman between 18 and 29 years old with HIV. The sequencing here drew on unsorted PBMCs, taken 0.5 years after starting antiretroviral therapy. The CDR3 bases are TGTGCCAGCAGCTTTCTATGGGGGAACCTCCTCAAAGAGCAGTTCTTC. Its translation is CASSFLWGNLLKEQFF.